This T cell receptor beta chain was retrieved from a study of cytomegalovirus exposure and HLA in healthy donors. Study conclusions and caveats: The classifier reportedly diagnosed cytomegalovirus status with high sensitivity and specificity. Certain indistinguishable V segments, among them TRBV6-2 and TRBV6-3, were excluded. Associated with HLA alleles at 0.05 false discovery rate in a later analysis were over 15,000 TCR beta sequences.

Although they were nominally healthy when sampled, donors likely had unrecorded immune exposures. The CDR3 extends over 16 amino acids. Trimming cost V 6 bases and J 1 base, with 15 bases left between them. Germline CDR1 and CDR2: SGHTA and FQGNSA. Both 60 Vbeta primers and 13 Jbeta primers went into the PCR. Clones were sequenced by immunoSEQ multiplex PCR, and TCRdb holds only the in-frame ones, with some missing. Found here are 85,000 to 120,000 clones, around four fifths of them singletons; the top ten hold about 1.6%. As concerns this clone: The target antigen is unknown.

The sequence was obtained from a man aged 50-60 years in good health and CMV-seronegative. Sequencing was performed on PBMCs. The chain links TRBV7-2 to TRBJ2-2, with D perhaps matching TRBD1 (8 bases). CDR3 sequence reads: CASSWGGQVNTGELFF. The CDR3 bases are TGTGCCAGCAGTTGGGGGGGACAGGTGAACACCGGGGAGCTGTTTTTT. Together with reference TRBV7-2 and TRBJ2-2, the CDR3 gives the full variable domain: GAGVSQSPSNKVTEKGKDVELRCDPISGHTALYWYRQSLGQGLEFLIYFQGNSAPDKSGLPSDRFSAERTGGSVSTLTIQRTQQEDSAVYLCASSWGGQVNTGELFFGEGSRLTVL.